This T cell receptor (beta chain) came from a study of blood T cell repertoires in COVID-19. TCRdb's copy holds only in-frame clones and misses some; the assay was immunoSEQ multiplex PCR. The profile shows hundreds of thousands of clones, nearly 90% of them singletons. CDR1 SNHLY and CDR2 FYNNEI come from the germline V gene. V was trimmed by 0 bases and J by 6 bases, leaving 11 bases between them. This CDR3 has 14 amino acids. The age range of participants was about 18 to 89 years, with residence in about two dozen US areas. Participant reports of clinical history set cohort assignment. Donors of Cohort 3 who recovered were those that had two negative PCRs, clearance, or symptom resolution.

This chain links TRBV2 with TRBJ1-1; no clear D. The source of this sequence is a woman aged 25 to 39 who had recovered from COVID-19. Sequencing was carried out using PBMCs or T cells enriched from blood (not recorded which). DNA of the CDR3: TGTGCCAGCAGTGAAGCGCTGGGGAGGGCTGAAGCTTTCTTT. Its protein is CASSEALGRAEAFF.